This T cell receptor beta chain was identified in a study of shared clonotypes between healthy human individuals. Study overall: For every donor, three CD4 naive, three CD4 memory, two CD8 naive and one CD8 memory plates were used. General study findings and limits: Among several donors, roughly 5.5% of naive CD4 clonotypes were found in common.

Germline V gives CDR1 MNHNY, CDR2 SVGAGI (reference sequence). V lost 6 bases and J lost 5, with 10 bases in between. This CDR3 comprises 13 residues. It was across several immunoSEQ plates that each subset's genomic DNA was evenly split. In the original workflow: For the immunoSEQ data, sequences were junction-only without quality scores, so filtering differed. Some clones are missing from TCRdb's copy, which holds only in-frame ones; the method was immunoSEQ multiplex PCR. V and J calls and clone size come straight from that table; D and trimming were deduced from the DNA. The sample contains about 710,000 clones, over 55% of which appear only once. Concerning this clone: No antigen is known for it.

This sequence was found in a woman aged 25 to 39 in good health. V usage is TRBV6-6 and J usage is TRBJ2-2; D remains ambiguous. Sequenced sample: memory CD4+ T cells sorted from blood. Subset reported: CD45RA-negative fraction. The CDR3 DNA reads TGTGCCAGCAGGACATGGTTGACCGGGGAGCTGTTTTTT. Its protein product is CASRTWLTGELFF.